This T cell receptor (beta chain) originates from a study of blood T cell repertoires in COVID-19. Study-wide background: Some COVID-19 samples were acute and others convalescent; all came from the United States, Italy and Spain. In each case, the material was cDNA or gDNA derived from T cells, B-cell-depleted T cells, or PBMCs.

The CDR3 covers 14 residues. Germline V gives CDR1 SNHLY, CDR2 FYNNEI. V shed 6 bases and J 5 bases; nucleotides not matched to a gene: 6. In the study's own analysis: How many nucleated cells were present was estimated from reference gene primer amplification. Clones were read by immunoSEQ multiplex PCR, and TCRdb kept only the in-frame ones, dropping some. Clone size and the V and J calls come from that table; the DNA yielded D and trimming. This table holds around 120,000 clones, over 60% found once. This chain joins TRBV2 and TRBJ2-3; TRBD1 matches at 9 bases. The receptor was derived from a man between 70 and 80 years old with acute or convalescent COVID-19. Sequencing was carried out using peripheral blood. The CDR3 DNA reads as TGTGCCAGCAGCACCGGGACAGGGAGAGATACGCAGTATTTT. Translating gives CASSTGTGRDTQYF.